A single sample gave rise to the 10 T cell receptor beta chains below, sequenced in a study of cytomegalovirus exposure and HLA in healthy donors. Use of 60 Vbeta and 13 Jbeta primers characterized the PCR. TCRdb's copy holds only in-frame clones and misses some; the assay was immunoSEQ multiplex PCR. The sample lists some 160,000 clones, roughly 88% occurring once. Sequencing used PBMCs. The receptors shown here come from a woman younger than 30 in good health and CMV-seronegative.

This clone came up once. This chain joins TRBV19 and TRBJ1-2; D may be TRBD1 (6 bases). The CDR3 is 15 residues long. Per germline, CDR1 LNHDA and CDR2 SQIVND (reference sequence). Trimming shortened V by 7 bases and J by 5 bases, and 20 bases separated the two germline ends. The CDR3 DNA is TGTGCCAGTATTCGAGGAGGACAGCAAAGTTATGGCTACACCTTC. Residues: CASIRGGQQSYGYTF.

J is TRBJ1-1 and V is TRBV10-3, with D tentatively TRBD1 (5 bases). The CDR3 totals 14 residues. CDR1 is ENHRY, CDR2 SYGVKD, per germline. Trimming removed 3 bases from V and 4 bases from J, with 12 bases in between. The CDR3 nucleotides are TGTGCCATCAGTGATCAGGGTGTGGCCACTGAAGCTTTCTTT. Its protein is CAISDQGVATEAFF.

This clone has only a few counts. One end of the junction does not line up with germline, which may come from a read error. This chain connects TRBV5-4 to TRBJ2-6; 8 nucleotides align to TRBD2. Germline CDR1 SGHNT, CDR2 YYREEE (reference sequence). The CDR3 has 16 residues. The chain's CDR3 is CASSLDPSRGANGLTF. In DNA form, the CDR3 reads TGTGCCAGCAGCTTGGACCCCTCGCGGGGGGCCAACGGCCTGACTTTC. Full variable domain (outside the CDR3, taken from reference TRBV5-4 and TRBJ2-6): ETGVTQSPTHLIKTRGQQVTLRCSSQSGHNTVSWYQQALGQGPQFIFQYYREEENGRGNFPPRFSGLQFPNYSSELNVNALELDDSALYLCASSLDPSRGANGLTFGAGSRLTVL.

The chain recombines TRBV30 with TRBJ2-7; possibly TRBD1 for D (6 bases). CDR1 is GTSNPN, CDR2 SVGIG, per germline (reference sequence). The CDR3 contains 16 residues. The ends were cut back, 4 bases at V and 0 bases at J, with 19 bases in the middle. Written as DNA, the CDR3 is TGTGCCTGGACTCAAATGGCGGCCAGGGGCTCCTACGAGCAGTACTTC. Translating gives CAWTQMAARGSYEQYF.

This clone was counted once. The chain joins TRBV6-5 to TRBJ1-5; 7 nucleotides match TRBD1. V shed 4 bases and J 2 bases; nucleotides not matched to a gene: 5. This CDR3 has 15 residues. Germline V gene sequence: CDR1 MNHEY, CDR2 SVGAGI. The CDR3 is CASSLTGTGNQPQHF. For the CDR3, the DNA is TGTGCCAGCAGTTTAACCGGGACAGGCAATCAGCCCCAGCATTTT.

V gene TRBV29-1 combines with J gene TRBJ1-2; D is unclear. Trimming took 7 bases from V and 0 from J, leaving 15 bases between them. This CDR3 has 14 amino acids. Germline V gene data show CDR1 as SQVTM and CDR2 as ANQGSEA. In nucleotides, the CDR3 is TGCAGCGCCCGAGGTAGGATAGCTAACTATGGCTACACCTTC. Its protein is CSARGRIANYGYTF.

This CDR3 reads CASSYGNRGLTEAFF. CDR3 nucleotide sequence: TGTGCCAGCAGTTACGGGAACAGGGGACTCACTGAAGCTTTCTTT. The chain carries TRBV6-5 and TRBJ1-1; TRBD1 matches 7 bases. CDR1 and CDR2 (germline): MNHEY, SVGAGI. V shed 2 bases, J shed 4 bases, and the junction held 7 bases outside the gene matches. The CDR3 runs 15 residues.

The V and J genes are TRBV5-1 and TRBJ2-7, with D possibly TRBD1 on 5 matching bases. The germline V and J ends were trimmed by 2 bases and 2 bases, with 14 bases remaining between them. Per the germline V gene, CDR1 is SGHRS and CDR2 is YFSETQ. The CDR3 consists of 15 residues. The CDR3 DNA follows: TGCGCCAGCAGCTTTACACAGGTATCAACCTACGAGCAGTACTTC. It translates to CASSFTQVSTYEQYF.

CDR3 nucleotides: TGTGCCACCAGCATCGAGGAGGGCAACTATGGCTACACCTTC. It is translated as CATSIEEGNYGYTF. The V call is TRBV15, the J call TRBJ1-2; no clear D gene. Trimming removed 4 bases from V and 2 bases from J, with 11 bases in between. Per the germline V gene, CDR1 is LNHNV and CDR2 is YYDKDF (reference sequence). The CDR3 runs 14 residues.

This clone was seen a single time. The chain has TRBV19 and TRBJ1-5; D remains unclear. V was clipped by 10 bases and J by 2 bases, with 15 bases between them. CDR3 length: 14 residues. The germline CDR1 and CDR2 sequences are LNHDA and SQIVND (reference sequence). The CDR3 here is CATTVGRGNQPQHF. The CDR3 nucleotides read TGTGCCACTACCGTGGGTCGGGGCAATCAGCCCCAGCATTTT.